This TCR beta chain was retrieved from a study of cytomegalovirus exposure and HLA in healthy donors. CDR3 length: 14 residues. Deletions cut 5 bases from V and 8 bases from J, with 15 bases between. Germline CDR1 reads SGHVS; CDR2 reads FQNEAQ. This clone was counted only a few times. Amplification used 60 Vbeta primers and 13 Jbeta primers. The assay was immunoSEQ multiplex PCR, and TCRdb's table has in-frame clones only and misses some. The sample lists some 98,000 clones; 65% to 80% were seen once. Healthy bone marrow donors made up the cohort. This TCR was recovered from a human donor in good health. The specimen was PBMCs. This chain uses TRBV7-8 with TRBJ1-4; D might be TRBD1 (5 bases). The CDR3 region is CASSESGGPEKLFF. In nucleotides, the CDR3 is TGTGCCAGCAGCGAATCGGGGGGTCCCGAAAAACTGTTTTTT.